This T cell receptor (beta chain) comes out of a study of a mutant IDH1 vaccine in newly diagnosed glioma (dated by TCRdb to the early 2020s). In the study overall: Eight vaccinations were administered to patients in weeks 1, 3, 5, 7, 11, 15, 19 and 23, corresponding to visits V03 through V10. In the chemotherapy-containing groups, vaccination started alongside temozolomide cycles, whereas in patients who had radiotherapy alone it started 4-6 weeks after radiotherapy. Of the approximately 32 treated patients, about 60% were male and around 40% were female, and the mean age was 40.4 years. Before enrollment, patients had received standard therapy of radiotherapy alone, temozolomide alone, or radiochemotherapy with temozolomide; most received the combination. Peripheral blood samples were drawn at six visits, namely V03 (baseline), V05, V07, V10, V12 and V13. For exploratory analyses, 25 treated patients had longitudinal TCRB deep sequencing done wherever samples were available.

As regards this clone: Its antigen remains undetermined. No quality values exist for individual bases; no much larger clone is one base distant.

Including the terminal cysteine and phenylalanine, the CDR3 comprises 12 residues. Just CDR3 DNA is preserved here, 36 bases in frame from base 1. The germline V gene (reference sequence) yields MNHNY for CDR1 and SVGAGI for CDR2. The junction carries 10 bases between V and J, which are trimmed by 5 bases and 5 bases respectively. The time point label corresponds to: week 23, last vaccination. Each vaccine dose, consisting of 300 ug of a 20-mer mutant IDH1 peptide in Montanide, was administered subcutaneously with topical imiquimod. The donors had newly diagnosed IDH1-mutant astrocytomas of WHO grade 3 or 4 that showed loss of nuclear ATRX. The samples were drawn from NOA16, a multicentre, single-arm, open-label phase I trial in Germany that tested a mutant IDH1 peptide vaccine in humans for the first time. Genomic DNA for TCRB sequencing was isolated from EDTA blood with the DNeasy Blood and Tissue Kit.

The library came from the immunoSEQ multiplex PCR assay. The hsTCRB Kit was used according to the manufacturer's protocol to amplify rearranged TCR beta chain sequences. An Illumina MiSeq was used to sequence the TCRB libraries. The published analysis was carried out like this. Demultiplexing, trimming and gene mapping were performed with the kit vendor's proprietary platform. TCRdb re-hosts the immuneACCESS table, in-frame sequences only. Its copies lack some clones; in the studies checked, an unresolved V gene accounts for under half of them, and the cause for the rest is not known. The V and J calls and clone size come from that table; D and trimming were worked out from the DNA. This sample is represented by tens of thousands of clones; about three quarters of them were singletons. Around 5.3% of the sample goes to the ten largest clones. Study-level results and caveats: Vaccine-induced immune responses across multiple MHC alleles were detected in over 80% of patients. Pseudoprogression appeared unrelated to alterations in the top peripheral T cell clonotypes detected by TCRB sequencing. Selection of PBMC samples for TCRB deep sequencing was based on availability. It was noted by the authors that analyses of patient blood samples could not be reproduced owing to sample limitations.

The specimen comprised PBMCs, sampled from a glioma patient whose treatment included an IDH1 peptide vaccine. This chain joins TRBV6-6 to TRBJ2-7, with no D gene named confidently. This sequence was found in a man aged 50 or older with glioma. The CDR3 reads CASSPSLDEQYF. In nucleotide form, the sequence is TGTGCCAGCAGTCCGTCGCTGGACGAGCAGTACTTC.